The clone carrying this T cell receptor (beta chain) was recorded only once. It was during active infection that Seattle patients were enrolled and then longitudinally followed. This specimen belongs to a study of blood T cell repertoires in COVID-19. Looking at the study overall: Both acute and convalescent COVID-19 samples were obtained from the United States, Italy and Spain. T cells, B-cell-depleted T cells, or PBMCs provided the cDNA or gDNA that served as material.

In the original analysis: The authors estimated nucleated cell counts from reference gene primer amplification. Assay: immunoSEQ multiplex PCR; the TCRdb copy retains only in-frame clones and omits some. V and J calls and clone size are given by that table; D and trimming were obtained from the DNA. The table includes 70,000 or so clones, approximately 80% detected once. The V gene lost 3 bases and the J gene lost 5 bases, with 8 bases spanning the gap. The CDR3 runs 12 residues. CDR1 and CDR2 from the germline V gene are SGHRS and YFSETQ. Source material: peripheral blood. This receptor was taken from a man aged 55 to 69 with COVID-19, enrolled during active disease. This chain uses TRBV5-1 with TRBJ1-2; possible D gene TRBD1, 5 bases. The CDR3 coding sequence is TGCGCCAGCAGCTCGGAGGGGTATGGCTACACCTTC. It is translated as CASSSEGYGYTF.